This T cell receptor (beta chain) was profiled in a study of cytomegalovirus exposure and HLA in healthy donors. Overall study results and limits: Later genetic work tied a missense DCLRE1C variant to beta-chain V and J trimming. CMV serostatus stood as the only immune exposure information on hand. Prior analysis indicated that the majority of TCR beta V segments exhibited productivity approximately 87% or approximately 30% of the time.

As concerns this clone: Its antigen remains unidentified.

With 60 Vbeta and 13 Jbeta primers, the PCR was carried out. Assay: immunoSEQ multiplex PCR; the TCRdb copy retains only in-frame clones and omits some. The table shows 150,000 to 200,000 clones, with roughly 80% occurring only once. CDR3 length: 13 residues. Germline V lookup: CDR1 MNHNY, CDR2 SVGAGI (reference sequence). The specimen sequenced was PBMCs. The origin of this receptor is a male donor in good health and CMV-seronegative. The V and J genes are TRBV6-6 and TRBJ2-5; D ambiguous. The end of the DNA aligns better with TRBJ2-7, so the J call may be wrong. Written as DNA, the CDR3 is TGTGCCAGCAGTTCCCGACTGAACTACGAGCAGTACTTC. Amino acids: CASSSRLNYEQYF.